Listed below are T cell receptor beta chains from one sample, sequenced in a study of cytomegalovirus exposure and HLA in healthy donors. Libraries were prepared by immunoSEQ multiplex PCR; TCRdb keeps only in-frame clonotypes and omits some of them. Found here are roughly 230,000 clones, less than 95% of them singletons; the top ten hold around 3.1%. Sequencing used PBMCs. These receptors were taken from a young woman in good health and CMV-seronegative. The conserved cysteine and the conserved F or W are not part of the CDR3 here. The size field is filled for only some rows; it gives once, few, many or a size class.

j_gene | abundance | v_gene | CDR3aa
TRBJ2-7 | . | TRBV5-6 | ASSLDEQY
TRBJ2-1 | . | TRBV27 | ASSLRDSSVGDEQF
TRBJ2-7 | once | TRBV7-9 | ASSFRWDSASEQY
TRBJ2-1 | . | TRBV4-2 | ASSQLGSLSSYNEQF
TRBJ2-3 | . | TRBV12-5 | ASGPVALGVLSTDTQY
TRBJ1-5 | . | TRBV2 | ASSLNSQPQH
TRBJ2-7 | . | TRBV28 | ASSQGLSSYEQY
TRBJ2-7 | once | TRBV29-1 | SVDGHSAYEQY
TRBJ2-1 | . | TRBV2 | ASGQDRGSYNEQF
TRBJ2-7 | . | TRBV28 | ASSRSGTSGRDYEQY
TRBJ2-1 | . | TRBV18 | ASSPGLPGHKLYNEQF
TRBJ2-1 | few | TRBV11-2 | ASSPTTGRITHEQF
TRBJ2-7 | many | TRBV25-1 | ASSDRYRDPYEQY
TRBJ1-2 | few | TRBV23-1 | ASSHREDGYT
TRBJ2-7 | once | TRBV13 | ASSPPTSGSSYEQY
TRBJ1-1 | . | TRBV18 | ASSPTRTEMNTEAF
TRBJ2-7 | . | TRBV29-1 | SVRDRAFREQY
TRBJ1-2 | . | TRBV28 | AAGGLEQPVYGYT
TRBJ2-3 | . | TRBV9 | ASSITGTSTDTQY
TRBJ2-3 | . | TRBV27 | ASTASGADTQY
TRBJ2-7 | . | TRBV2 | ASSEFKVTTEQY
TRBJ1-1 | . | TRBV6-1 | ASSEVGGANTEAF
TRBJ2-2 | . | TRBV4-3 | ASSQDLGLTFVTGELF
TRBJ2-7 | . | TRBV19 | ASSMSGESYEQY
TRBJ1-4 | . | TRBV29-1 | SVEVANRGDEKLF
TRBJ2-1 | . | TRBV7-6 | ASSSSGSGEQF
TRBJ2-3 | . | TRBV2 | ASAKWGTTDTQY
TRBJ2-5 | . | TRBV5-1 | ASSLSGSQETQY
TRBJ2-2 | . | TRBV6-6 | ASSPQSELF
TRBJ1-1 | . | TRBV30 | AWRQGLITEAF
TRBJ2-3 | . | TRBV23-1 | ASSQSRDCTDTQY
TRBJ2-7 | . | TRBV4-2 | ASSQETDRVLYEQY
TRBJ1-2 | . | TRBV11-2 | ASTNTGAGGGGYT
TRBJ1-2 | few | TRBV21-1 | ASSKADANYGYT
TRBJ1-2 | . | TRBV13 | ASSYQTENYGYT
TRBJ2-1 | . | TRBV7-2 | ASSLAPGLAGESSSYNEQF
TRBJ2-7 | once | TRBV7-9 | ASSAPAGAYEQY
TRBJ1-4 | once | TRBV6-6 | ASSSSGLEKLF
TRBJ2-7 | . | TRBV6-6 | ASSSPGGRTPYEQY
TRBJ2-7 | . | TRBV4-3 | ASSQYEREGSYEQY
TRBJ1-2 | . | TRBV6-1 | ASSEILGAGYYGYT
TRBJ2-1 | few | TRBV6-4 | ASSALTGGEQF
TRBJ2-2 | . | TRBV7-3 | ASSSSGLAGAAGELF
TRBJ1-1 | . | TRBV29-1 | SVVGQGNTEAF
TRBJ1-1 | . | TRBV5-1 | ASSLGGHTEAF
TRBJ1-2 | few | TRBV6-5 | ASSYSVTEGQGYT
TRBJ1-4 | once | TRBV5-1 | ASRDPSRGEKLF
TRBJ2-7 | . | TRBV5-6 | ASSGGQASFYEQY
TRBJ2-7 | . | TRBV27 | ASSLDRGTYEQY